A selection of T cell receptor beta chains follows, all from one sample in a study of cytomegalovirus exposure and HLA in healthy donors. The method was immunoSEQ multiplex PCR; TCRdb's version includes in-frame clones alone and lacks a portion of them. The data show over 150,000 clones, around four fifths seen once. The sample consisted of PBMCs. These receptors all come from a man aged 50 to 60 in good health and CMV-seronegative. CDR3s include the opening cysteine and the closing phenylalanine or tryptophan. A D gene is named only where the DNA matches it firmly. Only part of the rows carry a size: once, few, many, or a class if the clone is expanded.

V	size	J	D	CDR3	DNA
TRBV5-1	-	TRBJ2-7	-	CASSAQGYEQYF	TGCGCCAGCAGCGCTCAGGGCTACGAGCAGTACTTC
TRBV9	-	TRBJ1-2	TRBD1	CASSVDGGQGLYGYTF	TGTGCCAGCAGCGTAGACGGAGGACAGGGGCTCTATGGCTACACCTTC
TRBV9	-	TRBJ2-1	TRBD2	CASSGRGEYNEQFF	TGTGCCAGCAGCGGGCGGGGGGAGTACAATGAGCAGTTCTTC
TRBV6-6	-	TRBJ2-2	-	CASRKLQGEYTGELFF	TGTGCCAGCAGGAAGCTACAGGGAGAGTACACCGGGGAGCTGTTTTTT
TRBV15	-	TRBJ1-3	-	CATSRAGILSGNTIYF	TGTGCCACCAGCAGAGCGGGGATCCTCTCTGGAAACACCATATATTTT
TRBV5-1	-	TRBJ2-3	-	CASSSLGAGDTQYF	TGCGCCAGCAGCTCGTTAGGGGCAGGGGATACGCAGTATTTT
TRBV11-2	-	TRBJ2-4	-	CATRPAGESKNIQYF	TGTGCCACCCGACCGGCAGGGGAGAGCAAAAACATTCAGTACTTC
TRBV4-1	-	TRBJ2-1	TRBD1	CASSQDRLGTGTYEQFF	TGCGCCAGCAGCCAGGACCGCCTCGGGACAGGGACCTATGAGCAGTTCTTC
TRBV27	-	TRBJ2-3	TRBD1	CASSPSGTGLDTQYF	TGTGCCAGCAGTCCATCCGGGACAGGGTTAGATACGCAGTATTTT
TRBV14	-	TRBJ2-2	TRBD2	CASSRGLATGELFF	TGTGCCAGCAGCCGCGGACTAGCGACCGGGGAGCTGTTTTTT
TRBV5-1	-	TRBJ2-3	TRBD2	CASSRRGGTDTQYF	TGCGCCAGCAGCCGGCGGGGGGGCACAGATACGCAGTATTTT
TRBV7-8	-	TRBJ2-7	-	CASTFRLGEAYEQYF	TGTGCCAGCACCTTTAGGTTGGGAGAGGCCTACGAGCAGTACTTC
TRBV28	-	TRBJ2-7	TRBD1	CASSSAGGSYEQYF	TGTGCCAGCAGTTCCGCAGGGGGCAGCTACGAGCAGTACTTC
TRBV5-1	few	TRBJ1-2	-	CASRIWGLDYGYTF	TGCGCCAGCAGAATTTGGGGGCTGGACTATGGCTACACCTTC
TRBV6-6	-	TRBJ1-6	TRBD1	CASGDRGNSPLHF	TGTGCCAGCGGGGACAGAGGTAATTCACCCCTCCACTTT
TRBV7-8	-	TRBJ2-7	-	CASSLARIGDSAYEQYF	TGTGCCAGCAGCTTAGCGCGGATCGGAGATAGTGCCTACGAGCAGTACTTC
TRBV29-1	-	TRBJ2-7	TRBD2	CSVPLSTSGGPYEQYF	TGCAGCGTCCCATTATCCACTAGCGGGGGGCCCTACGAGCAGTACTTC
TRBV27	-	TRBJ1-2	-	CASSSPGDAANYGYTF	TGTGCCAGCAGCTCACCGGGGGATGCGGCTAACTATGGCTACACCTTC